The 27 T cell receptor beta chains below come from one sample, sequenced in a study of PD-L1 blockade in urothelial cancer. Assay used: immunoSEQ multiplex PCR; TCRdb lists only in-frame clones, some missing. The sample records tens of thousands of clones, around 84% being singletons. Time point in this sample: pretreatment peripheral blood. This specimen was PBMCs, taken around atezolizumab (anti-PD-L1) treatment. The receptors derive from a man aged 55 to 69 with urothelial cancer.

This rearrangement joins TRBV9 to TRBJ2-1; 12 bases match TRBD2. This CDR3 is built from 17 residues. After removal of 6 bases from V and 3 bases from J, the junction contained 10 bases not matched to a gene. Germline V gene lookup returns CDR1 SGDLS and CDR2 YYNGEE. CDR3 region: CASTLTSGGLHYNEQFF. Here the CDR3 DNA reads TGTGCCAGCACCCTTACTAGCGGGGGGCTCCACTACAATGAGCAGTTCTTC.

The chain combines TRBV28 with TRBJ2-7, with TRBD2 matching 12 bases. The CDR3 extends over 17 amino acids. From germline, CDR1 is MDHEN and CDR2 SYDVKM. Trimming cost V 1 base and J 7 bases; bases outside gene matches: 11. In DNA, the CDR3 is TGTGCCAGCAGTTTATACACCTCTAGCGGGAGGGCCTTGGAGCAGTACTTC. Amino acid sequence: CASSLYTSSGRALEQYF.

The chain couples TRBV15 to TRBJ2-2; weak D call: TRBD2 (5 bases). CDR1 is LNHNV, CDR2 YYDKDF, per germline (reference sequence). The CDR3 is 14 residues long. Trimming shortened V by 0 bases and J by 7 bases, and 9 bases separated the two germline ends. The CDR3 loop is CATSRDRGNGELFF. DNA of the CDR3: TGTGCCACCAGCAGAGATCGAGGGAACGGGGAGCTGTTTTTT.

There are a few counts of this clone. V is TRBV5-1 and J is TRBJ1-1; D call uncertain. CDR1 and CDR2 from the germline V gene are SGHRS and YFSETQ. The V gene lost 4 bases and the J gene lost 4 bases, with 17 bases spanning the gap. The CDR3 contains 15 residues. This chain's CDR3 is CASSPELFGSTEAFF. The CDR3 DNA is TGCGCCAGCAGCCCAGAACTCTTCGGGAGCACTGAAGCTTTCTTT.

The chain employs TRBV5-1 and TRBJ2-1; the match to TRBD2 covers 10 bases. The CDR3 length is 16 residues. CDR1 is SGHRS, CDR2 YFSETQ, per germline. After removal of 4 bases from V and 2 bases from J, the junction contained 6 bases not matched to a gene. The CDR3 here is CASSRSSGGTYNEQFF. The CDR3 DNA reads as TGCGCCAGCAGCCGGTCTAGCGGGGGAACCTACAATGAGCAGTTCTTC.

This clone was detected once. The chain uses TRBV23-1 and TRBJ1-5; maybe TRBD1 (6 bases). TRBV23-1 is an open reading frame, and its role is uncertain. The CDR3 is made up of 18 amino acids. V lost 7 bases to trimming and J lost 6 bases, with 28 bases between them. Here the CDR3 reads CASNNTPTLQGWGQPQHF. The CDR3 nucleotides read TGCGCCAGCAACAATACACCCACCCTGCAGGGGTGGGGTCAGCCCCAGCATTTT.

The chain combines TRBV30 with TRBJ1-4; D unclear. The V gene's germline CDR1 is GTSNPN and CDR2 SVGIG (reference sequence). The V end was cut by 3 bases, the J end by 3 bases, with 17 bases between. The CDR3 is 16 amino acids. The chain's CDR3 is CAWRGTGRGPNEKLFF. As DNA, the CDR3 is TGTGCCTGGAGGGGTACGGGCAGAGGGCCTAATGAAAAACTGTTTTTT.

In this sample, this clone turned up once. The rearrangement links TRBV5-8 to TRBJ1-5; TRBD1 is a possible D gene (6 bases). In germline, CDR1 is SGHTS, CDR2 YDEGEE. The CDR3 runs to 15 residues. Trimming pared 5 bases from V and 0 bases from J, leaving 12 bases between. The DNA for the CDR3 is TGTGCCAGCAGTTGGACAGAAAATAGCAATCAGCCCCAGCATTTT. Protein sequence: CASSWTENSNQPQHF. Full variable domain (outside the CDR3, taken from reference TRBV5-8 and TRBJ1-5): EAGVTQSPTHLIKTRGQQATLRCSPISGHTSVYWYQQALGLGLQFLLWYDEGEERNRGNFPPRFSGRQFPNYSSELNVNALELEDSALYLCASSWTENSNQPQHFGDGTRLSIL.

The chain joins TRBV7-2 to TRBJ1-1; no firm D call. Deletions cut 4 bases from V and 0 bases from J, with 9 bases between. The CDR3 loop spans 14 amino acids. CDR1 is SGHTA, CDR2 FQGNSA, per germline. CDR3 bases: TGTGCCAGCAGCTCCACCGGGATGAACACTGAAGCTTTCTTT. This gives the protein CASSSTGMNTEAFF.

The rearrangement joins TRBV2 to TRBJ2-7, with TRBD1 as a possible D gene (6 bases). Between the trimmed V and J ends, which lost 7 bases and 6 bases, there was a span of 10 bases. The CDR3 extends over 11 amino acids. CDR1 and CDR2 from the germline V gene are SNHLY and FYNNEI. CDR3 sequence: CASNIQGEQYF. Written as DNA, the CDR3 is TGTGCCAGCAACATACAGGGCGAGCAGTACTTC.

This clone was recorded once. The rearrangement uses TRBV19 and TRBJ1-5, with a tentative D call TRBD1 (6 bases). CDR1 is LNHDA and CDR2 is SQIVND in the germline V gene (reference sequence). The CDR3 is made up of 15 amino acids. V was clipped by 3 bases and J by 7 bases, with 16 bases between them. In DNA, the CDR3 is TGTGCCAGTAGTATGGGCACAGGGTGGGCGCAGCCCCAGCATTTT. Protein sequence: CASSMGTGWAQPQHF.

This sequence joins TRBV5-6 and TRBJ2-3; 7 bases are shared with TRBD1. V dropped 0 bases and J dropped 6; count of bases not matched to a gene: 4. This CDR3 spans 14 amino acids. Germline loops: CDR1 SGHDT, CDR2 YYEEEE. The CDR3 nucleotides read TGTGCCAGCAGCTTGGAGGGGGCGAGGGATACGCAGTATTTT. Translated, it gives CASSLEGARDTQYF.

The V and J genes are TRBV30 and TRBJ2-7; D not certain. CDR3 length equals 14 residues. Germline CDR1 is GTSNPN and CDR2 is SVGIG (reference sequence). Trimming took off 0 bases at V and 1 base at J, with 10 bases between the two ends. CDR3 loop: CAWSVSGLSYEQYF. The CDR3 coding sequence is TGTGCCTGGAGTGTATCCGGGTTATCCTACGAGCAGTACTTC.

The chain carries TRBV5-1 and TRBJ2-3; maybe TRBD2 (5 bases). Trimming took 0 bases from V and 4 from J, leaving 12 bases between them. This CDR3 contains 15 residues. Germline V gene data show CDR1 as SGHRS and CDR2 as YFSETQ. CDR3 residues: CASSLASFGADTQYF. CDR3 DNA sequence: TGCGCCAGCAGCTTGGCTAGCTTCGGAGCAGATACGCAGTATTTT.

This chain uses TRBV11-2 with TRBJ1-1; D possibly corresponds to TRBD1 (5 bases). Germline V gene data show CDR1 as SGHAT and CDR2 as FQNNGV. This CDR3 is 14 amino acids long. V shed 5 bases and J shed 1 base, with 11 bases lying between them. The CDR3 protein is CASSDRGRNTEAFF. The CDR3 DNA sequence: TGTGCCAGCAGCGATCGGGGGAGGAACACTGAAGCTTTCTTT. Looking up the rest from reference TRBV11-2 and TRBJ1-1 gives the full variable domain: EAGVAQSPRYKIIEKRQSVAFWCNPISGHATLYWYQQILGQGPKLLIQFQNNGVVDDSQLPKDRFSAERLKGVDSTLKIQPAKLEDSAVYLCASSDRGRNTEAFFGQGTRLTVV.

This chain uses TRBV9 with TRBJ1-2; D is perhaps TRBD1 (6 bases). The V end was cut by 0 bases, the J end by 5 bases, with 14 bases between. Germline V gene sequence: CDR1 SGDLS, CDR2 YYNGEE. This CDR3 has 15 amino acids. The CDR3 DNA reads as TGTGCCAGCAGCGTAGACCCGGACAGCCTATATGGCTACACCTTC. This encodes CASSVDPDSLYGYTF.

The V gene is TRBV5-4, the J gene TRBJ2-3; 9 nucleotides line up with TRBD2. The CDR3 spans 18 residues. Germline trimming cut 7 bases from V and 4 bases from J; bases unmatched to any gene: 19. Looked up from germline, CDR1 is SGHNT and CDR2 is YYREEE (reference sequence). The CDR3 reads CASRSGGPTLVRADTQYF. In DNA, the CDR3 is TGTGCCAGCCGTAGCGGGGGACCCACTTTGGTCAGGGCAGATACGCAGTATTTT.

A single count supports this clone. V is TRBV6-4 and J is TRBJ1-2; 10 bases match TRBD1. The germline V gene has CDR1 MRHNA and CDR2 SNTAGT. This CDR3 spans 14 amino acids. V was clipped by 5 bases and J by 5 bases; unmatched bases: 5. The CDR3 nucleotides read TGTGCCAGCAGTCCCTCGGGACAGGGGTATGGCTACACCTTC. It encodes CASSPSGQGYGYTF.

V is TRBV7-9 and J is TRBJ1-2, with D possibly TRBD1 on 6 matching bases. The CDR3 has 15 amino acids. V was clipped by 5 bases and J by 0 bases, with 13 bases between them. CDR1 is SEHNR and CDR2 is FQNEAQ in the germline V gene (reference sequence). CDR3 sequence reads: CASSVRQETNYGYTF. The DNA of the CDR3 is TGTGCCAGCAGCGTCAGACAGGAAACTAACTATGGCTACACCTTC. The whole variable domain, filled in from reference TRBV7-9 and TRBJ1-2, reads DTGVSQNPRHKITKRGQNVTFRCDPISEHNRLYWYRQTLGQGPEFLTYFQNEAQLEKSRLLSDRFSAERPKGSFSTLEIQRTEQGDSAMYLCASSVRQETNYGYTFGSGTRLTVV.

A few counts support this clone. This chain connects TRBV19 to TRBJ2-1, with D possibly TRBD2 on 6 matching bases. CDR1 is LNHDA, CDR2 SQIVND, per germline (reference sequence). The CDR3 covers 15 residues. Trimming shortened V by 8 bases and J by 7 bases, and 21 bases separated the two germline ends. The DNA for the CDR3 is TGTGCCAGTCGTAAAGGAGGCGGGACCACGAATGAGCAGTTCTTC. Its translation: CASRKGGGTTNEQFF.

The CDR3 sequence: CASSLRHGGGRADTQYF. The CDR3 DNA reads TGTGCCAGCAGCTTACGGCATGGCGGGGGCCGGGCAGATACGCAGTATTTT. The chain has TRBV11-2 and TRBJ2-3; D perhaps matches TRBD2 (7 bases). Germline-derived CDR1 and CDR2 are SGHAT and FQNNGV. This CDR3 is built from 17 residues. Trimming removed 2 bases from V and 4 bases from J, with 19 bases in between. The whole variable domain, filled in from reference TRBV11-2 and TRBJ2-3, reads EAGVAQSPRYKIIEKRQSVAFWCNPISGHATLYWYQQILGQGPKLLIQFQNNGVVDDSQLPKDRFSAERLKGVDSTLKIQPAKLEDSAVYLCASSLRHGGGRADTQYFGPGTRLTVL.

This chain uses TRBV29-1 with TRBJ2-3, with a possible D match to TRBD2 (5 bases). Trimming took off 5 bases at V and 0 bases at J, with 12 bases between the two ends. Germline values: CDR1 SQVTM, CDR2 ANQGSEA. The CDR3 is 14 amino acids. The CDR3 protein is CSVSFSASTDTQYF. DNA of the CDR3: TGCAGCGTTTCCTTTAGCGCTAGCACAGATACGCAGTATTTT.

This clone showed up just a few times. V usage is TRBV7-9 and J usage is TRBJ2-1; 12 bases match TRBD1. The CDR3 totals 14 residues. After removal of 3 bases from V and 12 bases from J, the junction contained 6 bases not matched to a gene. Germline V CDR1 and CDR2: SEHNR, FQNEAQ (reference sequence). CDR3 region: CASSLGQGAMWQFF. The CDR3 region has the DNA TGTGCCAGCAGCTTGGGACAGGGGGCTATGTGGCAGTTCTTC. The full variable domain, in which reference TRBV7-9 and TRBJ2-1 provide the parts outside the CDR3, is DTGVSQNPRHKITKRGQNVTFRCDPISEHNRLYWYRQTLGQGPEFLTYFQNEAQLEKSRLLSDRFSAERPKGSFSTLEIQRTEQGDSAMYLCASSLGQGAMWQFFGPGTRLTVL.

DNA for the CDR3: TGTGCCAGCGGAAATGGGCGCTATGGCTACACCTTC. It is translated as CASGNGRYGYTF. This rearrangement joins TRBV6-5 to TRBJ1-2; D not certain. The CDR3 has 12 amino acids. V lost 8 bases and J 4 bases, leaving 11 bases between the germline ends. Germline values: CDR1 MNHEY, CDR2 SVGAGI.

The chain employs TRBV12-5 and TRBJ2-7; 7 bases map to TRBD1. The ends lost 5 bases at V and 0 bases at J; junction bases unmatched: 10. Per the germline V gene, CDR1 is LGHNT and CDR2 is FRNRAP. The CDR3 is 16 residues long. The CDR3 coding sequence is TGTGCTAGTGGTGTAACCGAGGGGGCTCCCTCCTACGAGCAGTACTTC. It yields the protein CASGVTEGAPSYEQYF.

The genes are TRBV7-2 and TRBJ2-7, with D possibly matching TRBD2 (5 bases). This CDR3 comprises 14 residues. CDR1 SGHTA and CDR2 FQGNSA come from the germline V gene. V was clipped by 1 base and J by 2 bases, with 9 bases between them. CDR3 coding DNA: TGTGCCAGCAGCTTAGTTGGGAGCACCTACGAGCAGTACTTC. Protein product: CASSLVGSTYEQYF.

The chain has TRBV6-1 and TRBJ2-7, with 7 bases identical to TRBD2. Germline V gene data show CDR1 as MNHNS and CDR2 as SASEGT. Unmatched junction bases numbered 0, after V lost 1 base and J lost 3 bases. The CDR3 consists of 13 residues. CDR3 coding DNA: TGTGCCAGCAGTGAAGAGCGGGACTACGAGCAGTACTTC. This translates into CASSEERDYEQYF.